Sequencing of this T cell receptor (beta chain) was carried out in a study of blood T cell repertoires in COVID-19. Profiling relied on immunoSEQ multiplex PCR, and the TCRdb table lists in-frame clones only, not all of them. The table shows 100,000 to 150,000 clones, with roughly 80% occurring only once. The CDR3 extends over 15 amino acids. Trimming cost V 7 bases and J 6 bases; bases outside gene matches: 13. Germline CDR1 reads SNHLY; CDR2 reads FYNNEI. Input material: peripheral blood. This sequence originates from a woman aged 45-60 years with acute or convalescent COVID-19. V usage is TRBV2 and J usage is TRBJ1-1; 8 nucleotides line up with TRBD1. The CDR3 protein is CASKPPGQVIAEAFF. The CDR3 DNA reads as TGTGCCAGCAAACCTCCGGGACAGGTTATCGCTGAAGCTTTCTTT.